The 14 T cell receptor beta chains below come from one sample, sequenced in a study of T cell responses to AZD1222 COVID-19 vaccine. The table came from immunoSEQ multiplex PCR; TCRdb's copy has only in-frame clones and leaves some out. Of roughly 150,000 clones listed, more than 70% are singletons. This specimen was peripheral blood, taken 28 days after the second AZD1222 dose. The origin of the receptors is an adult who received the AZD1222 COVID-19 vaccine.

The V gene is TRBV21-1, the J gene TRBJ1-6; no DNA check was done on the table's D call, TRBD1. TRBV21-1 is listed as a pseudogene. This CDR3 has 18 residues. CDR3 amino acids: CASSKVRQEEVYNSPLHF. The CDR3, as DNA: TGTGCCAGCAGCAAAGTTAGACAGGAGGAGGTGTATAATTCACCCCTCCACTTT.

This CDR3 is CASSLVSTGNEKLFF. DNA for the CDR3: TGTGCCAGCAGCTTAGTCTCGACAGGGAATGAAAAACTGTTTTTT. The chain uses TRBV7-2 and TRBJ1-4; TRBD1 matches at 7 bases. This CDR3 comprises 15 residues. Trimming took 1 base from V and 5 from J; bases not matched to a gene: 4. Germline V gene data show CDR1 as SGHTA and CDR2 as FQGNSA.

For the CDR3, the DNA is TGTGCCAGCAGCCCAATTAGAGGCAGAAAGACAGGGATGTACTTC. Translated: CASSPIRGRKTGMYF. The chain employs TRBV11-2 and TRBJ2-7; 7 bases agree with TRBD1. Germline V CDR1 and CDR2: SGHAT, FQNNGV. The CDR3 consists of 15 residues. V lost 5 bases and J lost 12; bases outside the gene matches: 19.

The chain combines TRBV28 with TRBJ1-2; 7 positions match TRBD1. The J segment lost 4 bases and the V segment lost 5 bases, leaving 13 bases of the junction unmatched. Germline-derived CDR1 and CDR2 are MDHEN and SYDVKM. This CDR3 comprises 16 residues. The CDR3 coding sequence is TGTGCCAGCAGTCCTAACCCGACAGGGTTACCCTATGGCTACACCTTC. As protein: CASSPNPTGLPYGYTF.

Remarks on this clone: At one boundary the junction diverges from the germline segment, which might be a read error. The chain links TRBV7-7 to TRBJ1-1; no clear D gene. Germline V gene sequence: CDR1 SSHAT, CDR2 FNYEAQ (reference sequence). The CDR3 contains 13 residues. Here the CDR3 DNA reads TGTGCTAGCAGCTTTTCCCGGAACACTGAAGCTTTCTTT. This encodes CASSFSRNTEAFF.

The CDR3 region is CASSKLSGLGGYTF. In DNA, the CDR3 is TGTGCCAGTAGTAAATTGTCAGGACTAGGTGGCTACACCTTC. V is TRBV19 and J is TRBJ1-2; D ambiguous. The germline V and J ends were trimmed by 4 bases and 7 bases, with 16 bases remaining between them. Germline values: CDR1 LNHDA, CDR2 SQIVND (reference sequence). CDR3 length: 14 amino acids.

Written as DNA, the CDR3 is TGTGCCAGCAGCCAAGTCCTACTAGCGGCCTACAATGAGCAGTTCTTC. Translating gives CASSQVLLAAYNEQFF. The chain recombines TRBV3-1 (or the pseudogene TRBV3-2) with TRBJ2-1; 8 bases map to TRBD2. This CDR3 has 16 amino acids. Germline loops: CDR1 LGHDT, CDR2 YNNKEL (reference sequence). The V gene end was trimmed by 1 base and the J gene end by 2 bases; junction bases not matched to a gene: 4.

The table lists this clone with a few counts. The chain is built from TRBV7-9 and TRBJ1-1; D gene ambiguous. Germline values: CDR1 SEHNR, CDR2 FQNEAQ (reference sequence). The CDR3 spans 14 residues. V lost 5 bases to trimming and J lost 1 base, with 11 bases between them. CDR3 sequence reads: CASSGRATNTEAFF. The CDR3 DNA reads as TGTGCCAGCAGCGGACGGGCCACGAACACTGAAGCTTTCTTT.

V is TRBV19 and J is TRBJ2-5, with 7 nucleotides matching TRBD1. Losses at the gene ends were 7 bases for V and 5 bases for J; bases not matched to a gene: 10. The germline V gene has CDR1 LNHDA and CDR2 SQIVND (reference sequence). There are 14 residues in the CDR3. The CDR3 reads CASKPGQARETQYF. In DNA, the CDR3 is TGTGCCAGTAAACCCGGACAGGCCCGGGAGACCCAGTACTTC. Drawing the rest from reference TRBV19 and TRBJ2-5, the complete variable domain is DGGITQSPKYLFRKEGQNVTLSCEQNLNHDAMYWYRQDPGQGLRLIYYSQIVNDFQKGDIAEGYSVSREKKESFPLTVTSAQKNPTAFYLCASKPGQARETQYFGPGTRLLVL.

The chain recombines TRBV9 with TRBJ2-7; possibly TRBD1 for D (5 bases). This CDR3 comprises 15 residues. Germline-derived CDR1 and CDR2 are SGDLS and YYNGEE. V lost 0 bases, J lost 2 bases, and 12 bases lay in between. CDR3 in amino acids: CASSVGQRPTYEQYF. For the CDR3, the DNA is TGTGCCAGCAGCGTAGGACAGCGACCCACCTACGAGCAGTACTTC.

The chain links TRBV3-1 (or the pseudogene TRBV3-2) to TRBJ1-1; D is undetermined. This CDR3 is built from 13 residues. The germline V gene has CDR1 LGHDT and CDR2 YNNKEL (reference sequence). The V and J ends lost 3 bases and 5 bases respectively, with 10 bases between them. In nucleotides, the CDR3 is TGTGCCAGCAGCCACGGTTCCGGAACTGAAGCTTTCTTT. It specifies CASSHGSGTEAFF.

V gene TRBV6-5 combines with J gene TRBJ2-3, with 8 nucleotides matching TRBD1. The CDR3 contains 14 residues. Unmatched junction bases numbered 4, after V lost 4 bases and J lost 4 bases. Per germline, CDR1 MNHEY and CDR2 SVGAGI. This CDR3 reads CASSSLTGADTQYF. The CDR3 DNA follows: TGTGCCAGCAGTTCCTTGACAGGGGCAGATACGCAGTATTTT.

The V call is TRBV21-1, the J call TRBJ2-2; the tabulated D call, TRBD2, remains unverified against the DNA. TRBV21-1 constitutes a pseudogene. The CDR3 spans 17 residues. CDR3 in amino acids: CASSKHSGGRGTGELFF. The DNA for the CDR3 is TGTGCCAGCAGCAAACATTCGGGGGGCCGGGGCACCGGGGAGCTGTTTTTT.

The V and J genes are TRBV2 and TRBJ1-2; D remains ambiguous. CDR1 is SNHLY, CDR2 FYNNEI, per germline. The CDR3 has 12 residues. Trimming left V 7 bases short and J 8 bases short, with 14 bases between. The CDR3 DNA reads as TGTGCCAGCACCGTAGACCGGGCCGGCTACACCTTC. It specifies CASTVDRAGYTF.